The rows below give T cell receptor beta chains drawn from one sample of a study of molecular identifiers for immune sequencing clone quantification. MiXCR, applied by TCRdb to the PCR reads, yields one record per CDR3 protein. Counted here are 50,000 or so distinct CDR3 sequences, around 25% occurring once; the ten biggest clones make up under 2%. The specimen sequenced was naive CD8+ T cells from blood, with Jurkat cell RNA spiked in. Source of these receptors: a human donor in good health. Some libraries in this study had Jurkat cell RNA spiked in. Both conserved end residues are part of each CDR3. Each record gives: clone size, J gene, CDR3 length, D gene, V gene, CDR3 DNA, CDR3 protein. The D gene is left open where the match is weak. Clone size is not always given. Where it is, it says once, few, many or a class for expanded clones.

abundance: many
j_gene: TRBJ2-3
len: 16
d_gene: TRBD2
v_gene: TRBV29-1
CDR3nt: TGCAGCGTTGAACCCGAAGCGGGAGATGACACAGATACGCAGTATTTT
CDR3aa: CSVEPEAGDDTDTQYF

abundance: many
j_gene: TRBJ2-7
len: 18
d_gene: TRBD2
v_gene: TRBV5-4
CDR3nt: TGTGCCAGCAGCTTGGCCTTGGCTAGCGGTTCTAGCTCCTACGAGCAGTACTTC
CDR3aa: CASSLALASGSSSYEQYF

abundance: many
j_gene: TRBJ1-1
len: 12
d_gene: -
v_gene: TRBV7-9
CDR3nt: TGTGCCAGCAGCCTCTGGTCCACTGAAGCTTTCTTT
CDR3aa: CASSLWSTEAFF

abundance: many
j_gene: TRBJ2-7
len: 14
d_gene: -
v_gene: TRBV9
CDR3nt: TGTGCCAGCAGCGTGTTCGGGGTTGAAGGCGAGCAGTACTTC
CDR3aa: CASSVFGVEGEQYF

abundance: many
j_gene: TRBJ2-7
len: 14
d_gene: -
v_gene: TRBV6-2/TRBV6-3
CDR3nt: TGTGCCAGCAGTTACGTCCGACATGGTAGAGAGCAGTACTTC
CDR3aa: CASSYVRHGREQYF

abundance: -
j_gene: TRBJ2-2
len: 14
d_gene: -
v_gene: TRBV7-9
CDR3nt: TGTGCCCGCCCGCTAGCCCTGAACACCGGGGAGCTGTTTTTT
CDR3aa: CARPLALNTGELFF

abundance: many
j_gene: TRBJ1-5
len: 14
d_gene: TRBD1
v_gene: TRBV2
CDR3nt: TGTGCCAGCAGGCCGGACAGGGGGCTTCAGCCCCAGCATTTT
CDR3aa: CASRPDRGLQPQHF

abundance: many
j_gene: TRBJ2-5
len: 17
d_gene: TRBD1
v_gene: TRBV13
CDR3nt: TGTGCCAGCAGTAATAAAGACCTGGGACAGGGTCAGGAGACCCAGTACTTC
CDR3aa: CASSNKDLGQGQETQYF

abundance: many
j_gene: TRBJ2-5
len: 16
d_gene: TRBD2
v_gene: TRBV5-1
CDR3nt: TGCGCCAGCTTCCTTGGTGTGAGCGGGGGGTTCGAGACCCAGTACTTC
CDR3aa: CASFLGVSGGFETQYF

abundance: many
j_gene: TRBJ2-7
len: 13
d_gene: TRBD1
v_gene: TRBV20-1
CDR3nt: TGCAGTGCTAGGCCGACAGGGACCTACGAGCAGTACTTC
CDR3aa: CSARPTGTYEQYF

abundance: many
j_gene: TRBJ2-1
len: 14
d_gene: TRBD1
v_gene: TRBV20-1
CDR3nt: TGCAGTGCCGCACAGGGGGGAAGGTACAATGAGCAGTTCTTC
CDR3aa: CSAAQGGRYNEQFF

abundance: many
j_gene: TRBJ1-6
len: 16
d_gene: -
v_gene: TRBV6-5
CDR3nt: TGTGCCAGCAGTTACTCAGACAACAAAGTAGATTCACCCCTCCACTTT
CDR3aa: CASSYSDNKVDSPLHF

abundance: -
j_gene: TRBJ2-6
len: 17
d_gene: -
v_gene: TRBV4-1
CDR3nt: TGCGCCAGCAGCCAAGCGGCCACGGGGGCTGGGGCCAACGTCCTGACTTTC
CDR3aa: CASSQAATGAGANVLTF

abundance: many
j_gene: TRBJ2-7
len: 15
d_gene: TRBD2
v_gene: TRBV13
CDR3nt: TGTGCCAGCAGCTTAGGGGCTAGCGGGTACTACGAGCAGTACTTC
CDR3aa: CASSLGASGYYEQYF

abundance: many
j_gene: TRBJ1-1
len: 13
d_gene: TRBD1
v_gene: TRBV29-1
CDR3nt: TGCAGCGTTGGGACAGGAATGAACACTGAAGCTTTCTTT
CDR3aa: CSVGTGMNTEAFF

abundance: few
j_gene: TRBJ2-3
len: 18
d_gene: TRBD1
v_gene: TRBV11-2
CDR3nt: TGTGCCAGCAGCTCGGGATGGACAGGGCCTCACCTAACAGATACGCAGTATTTT
CDR3aa: CASSSGWTGPHLTDTQYF

abundance: many
j_gene: TRBJ2-7
len: 22
d_gene: TRBD2
v_gene: TRBV7-6
CDR3nt: TGTGCCAGCAGCTTAGTTGGTGCAAGACTAGCGGGAGTTCCTGGTCCAACTTACGAGCAGTACTTC
CDR3aa: CASSLVGARLAGVPGPTYEQYF

abundance: many
j_gene: TRBJ2-1
len: 18
d_gene: TRBD2
v_gene: TRBV7-2
CDR3nt: TGTGCCAGCAGCTTAGAAGGACTAGCGGGAGGATCCTACAATGAGCAGTTCTTC
CDR3aa: CASSLEGLAGGSYNEQFF

abundance: many
j_gene: TRBJ1-5
len: 13
d_gene: -
v_gene: TRBV5-6
CDR3nt: TGTGCCAGCAGCTTGGGGGGAGGTCAGCCCCAGCATTTT
CDR3aa: CASSLGGGQPQHF

abundance: few
j_gene: TRBJ2-7
len: 14
d_gene: TRBD1
v_gene: TRBV11-2
CDR3nt: TGTGCCAGCAGCCTGAGGGACAGCTCCTACGAGCAGTACTTC
CDR3aa: CASSLRDSSYEQYF

abundance: many
j_gene: TRBJ2-7
len: 15
d_gene: -
v_gene: TRBV28
CDR3nt: TGTGCCAGCAGTTTCAGAGGCCATAGCTCCTACGAGCAGTACTTC
CDR3aa: CASSFRGHSSYEQYF

abundance: many
j_gene: TRBJ2-7
len: 13
d_gene: -
v_gene: TRBV30
CDR3nt: TGTGCCTGGATATCGGCCGGGGTCTACGAGCAGTACTTC
CDR3aa: CAWISAGVYEQYF

abundance: many
j_gene: TRBJ2-2
len: 12
d_gene: -
v_gene: TRBV30
CDR3nt: TGTGCCTGGGGGTATGCGTCCGGGGAGCTGTTTTTT
CDR3aa: CAWGYASGELFF

abundance: many
j_gene: TRBJ1-1
len: 16
d_gene: -
v_gene: TRBV14
CDR3nt: TGTGCCAGCAGCCTATTCGCACAGGGTAGGGGCACTGAAGCTTTCTTT
CDR3aa: CASSLFAQGRGTEAFF

abundance: many
j_gene: TRBJ2-5
len: 14
d_gene: -
v_gene: TRBV5-1
CDR3nt: TGCGCCAGCAGCGACTCACAGGCGCAGGGGACCCAGTACTTC
CDR3aa: CASSDSQAQGTQYF

abundance: -
j_gene: TRBJ2-7
len: 15
d_gene: TRBD1
v_gene: TRBV5-1
CDR3nt: TGCGCCAGCAGCACGCTCGGGCCAGGGGGCTACGCGCCGTCCTTC
CDR3aa: CASSTLGPGGYAPSF

abundance: few
j_gene: TRBJ2-7
len: 11
d_gene: -
v_gene: TRBV29-1
CDR3nt: TGCAGCGTTAGCGACTCTTTGGAGCAGTACTTC
CDR3aa: CSVSDSLEQYF

abundance: many
j_gene: TRBJ2-5
len: 14
d_gene: -
v_gene: TRBV3-1
CDR3nt: TGTGCCAGCAGCCAAGAGACGGGGCCCGCGACCCAGTACTTC
CDR3aa: CASSQETGPATQYF

abundance: many
j_gene: TRBJ2-3
len: 15
d_gene: -
v_gene: TRBV12-3/TRBV12-4
CDR3nt: TGTGCCAGCAGCCCCTCTGGCGGGGGCACAGATACGCAGTATTTT
CDR3aa: CASSPSGGGTDTQYF

abundance: many
j_gene: TRBJ2-3
len: 18
d_gene: -
v_gene: TRBV12-3/TRBV12-4
CDR3nt: TGTGCCAGCAGTTCATTATCTGGATCGGGATATAAGGGAGATACGCAGTATTTT
CDR3aa: CASSSLSGSGYKGDTQYF

abundance: -
j_gene: TRBJ2-1
len: 15
d_gene: -
v_gene: TRBV28
CDR3nt: TGTGCCAGCATAGGAAACAGGGAGGCCCACAATGAGCAGTTCTTC
CDR3aa: CASIGNREAHNEQFF

abundance: many
j_gene: TRBJ1-5
len: 15
d_gene: -
v_gene: TRBV19
CDR3nt: TGTGCCAGTAGTGCCAATGACGACCCCCTAGGGCCCCAGCATTTT
CDR3aa: CASSANDDPLGPQHF

abundance: medium-sized
j_gene: TRBJ1-5
len: 15
d_gene: TRBD1
v_gene: TRBV7-2
CDR3nt: TGTGCCAGCAGCCCCCTGACAGGGGCTTATCAGCCCCAGCATTTT
CDR3aa: CASSPLTGAYQPQHF

abundance: -
j_gene: TRBJ2-2
len: 16
d_gene: TRBD2
v_gene: TRBV6-2/TRBV6-3
CDR3nt: TGTGCCTGCAGTTACCCGGCCATAGCGGGGACCGGGGAGCTGTTTTTT
CDR3aa: CACSYPAIAGTGELFF

abundance: many
j_gene: TRBJ2-7
len: 13
d_gene: -
v_gene: TRBV6-6
CDR3nt: TGTGCCAGCAGTTACGGACAAACCTACGAGCAGTACTTC
CDR3aa: CASSYGQTYEQYF

abundance: many
j_gene: TRBJ1-1
len: 14
d_gene: -
v_gene: TRBV7-9
CDR3nt: TGTGCCAGCAGCCCTCCCGACCAGAACACTGAAGCTTTCTTT
CDR3aa: CASSPPDQNTEAFF

abundance: many
j_gene: TRBJ2-7
len: 12
d_gene: -
v_gene: TRBV20-1
CDR3nt: TGCAGCGGACGTGACATCTCCTACGAGCAGTACTTC
CDR3aa: CSGRDISYEQYF

abundance: many
j_gene: TRBJ2-5
len: 14
d_gene: TRBD1
v_gene: TRBV20-1
CDR3nt: TGCAGTGCCGCCCCGAAGGGGGCGGAGGAGACCCAGTACTTC
CDR3aa: CSAAPKGAEETQYF

abundance: few
j_gene: TRBJ2-3
len: 12
d_gene: -
v_gene: TRBV24-1
CDR3nt: TGTGCCACCAGTGATGGACCCGGAAGGCAGTATTTT
CDR3aa: CATSDGPGRQYF

abundance: few
j_gene: TRBJ2-3
len: 13
d_gene: -
v_gene: TRBV13
CDR3nt: TGTGCCAGCAGGACAAGTGACAGGGAGGCGCAGTATTTT
CDR3aa: CASRTSDREAQYF

abundance: -
j_gene: TRBJ2-7
len: 13
d_gene: -
v_gene: TRBV4-1
CDR3nt: TGCGCCAGCAGCCAAGCCAACTCCTGCGAGCAGTACTTC
CDR3aa: CASSQANSCEQYF

abundance: many
j_gene: TRBJ1-2
len: 14
d_gene: -
v_gene: TRBV7-2
CDR3nt: TGTGCCAGCAGCCCCCGGGCGGGGGCGGATGGCTACACCTTC
CDR3aa: CASSPRAGADGYTF

abundance: many
j_gene: TRBJ2-3
len: 14
d_gene: TRBD2
v_gene: TRBV29-1
CDR3nt: TGCAGCGTTGTAGCTAGCGGATACACAGATACGCAGTATTTT
CDR3aa: CSVVASGYTDTQYF

abundance: many
j_gene: TRBJ2-2
len: 14
d_gene: -
v_gene: TRBV5-8
CDR3nt: TGTGCCAGCAGCTTGCTTCCGAACACCGGGGAGCTGTTTTTT
CDR3aa: CASSLLPNTGELFF

abundance: -
j_gene: TRBJ2-2
len: 17
d_gene: TRBD2
v_gene: TRBV11-2
CDR3nt: TGTGCCAGCAGCTGGGTTTTGGCGGGAGCGAACACCGGGGAGCTGTTTTTT
CDR3aa: CASSWVLAGANTGELFF

abundance: medium-sized
j_gene: TRBJ2-6
len: 17
d_gene: TRBD1
v_gene: TRBV29-1
CDR3nt: TGCAGCGTTCCACTCTGGACAGGAGCCCCTGGGGCCAACGTCCTGACTTTC
CDR3aa: CSVPLWTGAPGANVLTF

abundance: many
j_gene: TRBJ2-5
len: 14
d_gene: -
v_gene: TRBV4-3
CDR3nt: TGCGCCAGCAGCCAAGGGCAGGGGCCGGAGACCCAGTACTTC
CDR3aa: CASSQGQGPETQYF

abundance: many
j_gene: TRBJ2-3
len: 15
d_gene: -
v_gene: TRBV11-2
CDR3nt: TGTGCCAGCAGTCTAGGGGTGGGGAGTGGAGATACGCAGTATTTT
CDR3aa: CASSLGVGSGDTQYF

abundance: many
j_gene: TRBJ2-1
len: 11
d_gene: -
v_gene: TRBV12-5
CDR3nt: TGTGCTAGTGGTTTGCTTAATGAGCAGTTCTTC
CDR3aa: CASGLLNEQFF

abundance: many
j_gene: TRBJ2-2
len: 14
d_gene: TRBD1
v_gene: TRBV13
CDR3nt: TGTGCCAGCAGCTTGAAAGGGGGCGGCGGGGAGCTGTTTTTT
CDR3aa: CASSLKGGGGELFF

abundance: many
j_gene: TRBJ1-1
len: 13
d_gene: -
v_gene: TRBV4-1
CDR3nt: TGCGCCAGCAGCCCCTCACATGTAACTGAAGCTTTCTTT
CDR3aa: CASSPSHVTEAFF

abundance: -
j_gene: TRBJ2-3
len: 16
d_gene: TRBD2
v_gene: TRBV27
CDR3nt: TGTGCCAGCAGTTCCATCAGCGGGGAATACACAGATACGCAGTATTTT
CDR3aa: CASSSISGEYTDTQYF

abundance: many
j_gene: TRBJ2-3
len: 16
d_gene: -
v_gene: TRBV2
CDR3nt: TGTGCCAGCAGTGAGGGCACAGGGCTAGACACAGATACGCAGTATTTT
CDR3aa: CASSEGTGLDTDTQYF